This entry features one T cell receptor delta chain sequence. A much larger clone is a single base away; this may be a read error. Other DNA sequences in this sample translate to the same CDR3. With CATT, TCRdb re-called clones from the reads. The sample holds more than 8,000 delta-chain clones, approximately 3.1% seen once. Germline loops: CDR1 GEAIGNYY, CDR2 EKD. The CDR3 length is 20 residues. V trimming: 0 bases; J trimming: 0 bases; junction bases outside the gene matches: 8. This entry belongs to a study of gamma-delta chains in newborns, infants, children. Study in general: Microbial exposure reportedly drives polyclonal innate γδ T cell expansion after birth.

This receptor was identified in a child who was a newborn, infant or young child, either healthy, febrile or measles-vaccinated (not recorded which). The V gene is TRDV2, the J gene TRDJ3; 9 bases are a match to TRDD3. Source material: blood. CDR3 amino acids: CACDTVLGDTSSWDTRQMFF. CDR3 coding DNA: TGTGCCTGTGACACCGTACTAGGGGATACGAGCTCCTGGGACACCCGACAGATGTTTTTC.